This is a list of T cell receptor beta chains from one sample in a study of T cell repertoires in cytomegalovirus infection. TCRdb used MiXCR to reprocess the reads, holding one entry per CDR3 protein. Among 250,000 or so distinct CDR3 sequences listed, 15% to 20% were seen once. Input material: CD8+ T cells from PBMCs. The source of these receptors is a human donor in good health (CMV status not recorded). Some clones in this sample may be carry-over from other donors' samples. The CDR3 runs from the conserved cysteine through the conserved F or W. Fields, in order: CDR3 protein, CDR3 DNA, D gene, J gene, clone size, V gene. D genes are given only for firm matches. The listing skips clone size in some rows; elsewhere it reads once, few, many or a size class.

CDR3aa: CASSLEASSNQPQHF; CDR3nt: TGTGCCAGCAGCTTAGAGGCCTCTAGCAATCAGCCCCAGCATTTT; d_gene: .; j_gene: TRBJ1-5; abundance: .; v_gene: TRBV7-6
CDR3aa: CASSPDSQETQYF; CDR3nt: TGTGCCAGCAGCCCGGACAGTCAAGAGACCCAGTACTTC; d_gene: .; j_gene: TRBJ2-5; abundance: many; v_gene: TRBV7-9
CDR3aa: CASSIDRDSTSYEQYF; CDR3nt: TGTGCCAGTAGTATAGACCGGGACAGTACCTCCTACGAGCAGTACTTC; d_gene: TRBD1; j_gene: TRBJ2-7; abundance: many; v_gene: TRBV19
CDR3aa: CASNEGSTNEKLFF; CDR3nt: TGTGCCAGCAACGAAGGGTCGACTAATGAAAAACTGTTTTTT; d_gene: .; j_gene: TRBJ1-4; abundance: many; v_gene: TRBV7-2
CDR3aa: CASSFLLRNQPQHF; CDR3nt: TGTGCCAGCAGCTTTCTTCTACGCAATCAGCCCCAGCATTTT; d_gene: .; j_gene: TRBJ1-5; abundance: .; v_gene: TRBV5-5
CDR3aa: CASRRTGSSYNEQFF; CDR3nt: TGTGCCAGCAGGCGGACAGGGTCGTCCTACAATGAGCAGTTCTTC; d_gene: TRBD1; j_gene: TRBJ2-1; abundance: many; v_gene: TRBV6-2/TRBV6-3
CDR3aa: CASSLAHGALGHTPNEQFF; CDR3nt: TGTGCCAGCAGCTTAGCGCACGGGGCTCTCGGTCACACACCCAATGAGCAGTTCTTC; d_gene: .; j_gene: TRBJ2-1; abundance: many; v_gene: TRBV7-8
CDR3aa: CASSLPGARNSPLHF; CDR3nt: TGTGCCAGCAGTTTGCCGGGGGCGCGCAATTCACCCCTCCACTTT; d_gene: .; j_gene: TRBJ1-6; abundance: few; v_gene: TRBV6-2/TRBV6-3
CDR3aa: CSASKEPRSEAFF; CDR3nt: TGCAGTGCTAGTAAGGAACCGCGTAGCGAAGCTTTCTTT; d_gene: .; j_gene: TRBJ1-1; abundance: few; v_gene: TRBV20-1
CDR3aa: CAIMGEGPDTQYF; CDR3nt: TGTGCCATCATGGGGGAAGGCCCAGATACGCAGTATTTT; d_gene: .; j_gene: TRBJ2-3; abundance: .; v_gene: TRBV10-3
CDR3aa: CASSSAGGREQFF; CDR3nt: TGTGCCAGTAGCTCAGCCGGGGGGCGAGAGCAGTTCTTC; d_gene: .; j_gene: TRBJ2-1; abundance: few; v_gene: TRBV19
CDR3aa: CSAMDSSSEAFF; CDR3nt: TGCAGTGCTATGGACAGTTCCTCCGAAGCTTTCTTT; d_gene: .; j_gene: TRBJ1-1; abundance: .; v_gene: TRBV20-1
CDR3aa: CATSDSGEFSEQFF; CDR3nt: TGTGCCACCAGTGATTCGGGCGAGTTTTCGGAGCAGTTCTTC; d_gene: .; j_gene: TRBJ2-1; abundance: many; v_gene: TRBV24-1
CDR3aa: CASSFDRTTYGYTF; CDR3nt: TGTGCCAGCAGCTTTGACAGGACGACCTATGGCTACACCTTC; d_gene: .; j_gene: TRBJ1-2; abundance: .; v_gene: TRBV5-6
CDR3aa: CASSQEATGGTEAFF; CDR3nt: TGCGCCAGCAGCCAAGAGGCGACAGGGGGAACTGAAGCTTTCTTT; d_gene: TRBD1; j_gene: TRBJ1-1; abundance: .; v_gene: TRBV4-1
CDR3aa: CASNLQGTGYEQYF; CDR3nt: TGTGCCAGCAACCTACAGGGGACCGGGTACGAGCAGTACTTC; d_gene: TRBD1; j_gene: TRBJ2-7; abundance: .; v_gene: TRBV28
CDR3aa: CSVETGLEFEQFF; CDR3nt: TGCAGCGTTGAAACAGGGTTGGAATTTGAGCAGTTCTTC; d_gene: .; j_gene: TRBJ2-1; abundance: few; v_gene: TRBV29-1
CDR3aa: CASSGARGPRGTEAFF; CDR3nt: TGTGCCAGCAGCGGAGCAAGGGGCCCCCGGGGCACTGAAGCTTTCTTT; d_gene: .; j_gene: TRBJ1-1; abundance: many; v_gene: TRBV7-9
CDR3aa: CASSLNPGANTEAFF; CDR3nt: TGTGCCAGCAGTTTAAATCCAGGGGCCAACACTGAAGCTTTCTTT; d_gene: .; j_gene: TRBJ1-1; abundance: few; v_gene: TRBV12-3/TRBV12-4
CDR3aa: CASSVIGGTGGFFYEQYF; CDR3nt: TGTGCCAGCAGCGTAATAGGGGGGACAGGGGGATTTTTCTACGAGCAGTACTTC; d_gene: TRBD1; j_gene: TRBJ2-7; abundance: many; v_gene: TRBV7-2
CDR3aa: CASSPTRGPTNEKLFF; CDR3nt: TGTGCCAGCAGCCCAACCAGAGGTCCAACTAATGAAAAACTGTTTTTT; d_gene: .; j_gene: TRBJ1-4; abundance: many; v_gene: TRBV7-8
CDR3aa: CASSQEWGNTEAFF; CDR3nt: TGCGCCAGCAGCCAAGAATGGGGGAACACTGAAGCTTTCTTT; d_gene: .; j_gene: TRBJ1-1; abundance: few; v_gene: TRBV4-3
CDR3aa: CASLKGIMETDTQYF; CDR3nt: TGTGCCAGCCTAAAGGGAATTATGGAGACAGATACGCAGTATTTT; d_gene: .; j_gene: TRBJ2-3; abundance: few; v_gene: TRBV28
CDR3aa: CASSYHPQVDEKLFF; CDR3nt: TGTGCCAGCAGTTACCACCCCCAGGTTGATGAAAAACTGTTTTTT; d_gene: .; j_gene: TRBJ1-4; abundance: many; v_gene: TRBV6-5
CDR3aa: CASSVALAGGAYQETQYF; CDR3nt: TGTGCCAGCAGCGTGGCACTAGCGGGGGGCGCTTACCAAGAGACCCAGTACTTC; d_gene: TRBD2; j_gene: TRBJ2-5; abundance: many; v_gene: TRBV7-8
CDR3aa: CASSLYTEEETQYF; CDR3nt: TGTGCCAGCAGTTTATACACAGAGGAAGAGACCCAGTACTTC; d_gene: .; j_gene: TRBJ2-5; abundance: many; v_gene: TRBV28